A single sample is the source of the 27 T cell receptor beta chains below, sequenced in a study of beta chain features in type 1 diabetes. Findings and limits, study-wide: Shortening that was moderate but significant affected the TCRB CDR3s of Type 1 diabetes patients in all four CD4+ subsets.

The entirety of the isolated RNA underwent reverse transcription, so expressed TCRB transcripts were sequenced. Sequenced by immunoSEQ multiplex PCR; TCRdb stores in-frame clones only, minus some. Found here are approximately 150,000 clones, 63% of them singletons; the top ten hold about 0.081%. Their antigens remain unidentified. The sample consisted of naive CD4+ T cells from blood. The receptor source for this set is a man aged 25-45 years with type 1 diabetes.

The chain has TRBV7-2 and TRBJ2-5; no clear D. V was pared by 5 bases and J by 3 bases, with 16 bases between. The CDR3 has 15 residues. The germline CDR1 and CDR2 sequences are SGHTA and FQGNSA. The CDR3 DNA is TGTGCCAGCAGCCATCGGGCCGCCCCCGAAGAGACCCAGTACTTC. This sequence encodes CASSHRAAPEETQYF.

CDR3 protein: CAISDRGGVPGANVLTF. The CDR3 DNA is TGTGCCATCAGTGACCGAGGCGGGGTCCCTGGGGCCAACGTCCTGACTTTC. This chain connects TRBV10-3 to TRBJ2-6, with TRBD2 as a possible D gene (6 bases). Per the germline V gene, CDR1 is ENHRY and CDR2 is SYGVKD. Trimming took 3 bases from V and 2 from J, leaving 14 bases between them. The CDR3 length is 17 residues.

The CDR3 protein is CASSLKGAGTGNYGYTF. The CDR3 DNA is TGTGCCAGCAGCTTAAAGGGCGCGGGGACAGGGAACTATGGCTACACCTTC. The chain recombines TRBV7-9 with TRBJ1-2; 9 bases are shared with TRBD1. The CDR3 has 17 amino acids. V lost 2 bases, J lost 2 bases, and 9 bases stayed unmatched. The germline gives CDR1 SEHNR, CDR2 FQNEAQ (reference sequence).

V is TRBV25-1 and J is TRBJ2-5; 7 nucleotides line up with TRBD1. V was pared by 8 bases and J by 5 bases, with 20 bases of the junction left unmatched. The CDR3 runs 17 residues. Germline CDR1 is MGHDK and CDR2 is SYGVNS. CDR3 nucleotides: TGTGCCAGCCGCACTGCCGCTACGCGGACAGGCCGGGAGACCCAGTACTTC. Translating it yields CASRTAATRTGRETQYF. Full variable domain (missing parts from reference TRBV25-1 and TRBJ2-5): EADIYQTPRYLVIGTGKKITLECSQTMGHDKMYWYQQDPGMELHLIHYSYGVNSTEKGDLSSESTVSRIRTEHFPLTLESARPSHTSQYLCASRTAATRTGRETQYFGPGTRLLVL.

The gene calls are TRBV30 and TRBJ2-7; 9 bases fit TRBD2. The length of the CDR3 is 15 residues. From germline, CDR1 is GTSNPN and CDR2 SVGIG (reference sequence). The V gene end was trimmed by 0 bases and the J gene end by 6 bases; junction bases not matched to a gene: 9. In DNA, the CDR3 is TGTGCCTGGAGTGTAATAGCGGGGGCCCCTGGCGAGCAGTACTTC. Its protein is CAWSVIAGAPGEQYF. The full variable domain, its missing parts supplied by reference TRBV30 and TRBJ2-7, is SQTIHQWPATLVQPVGSPLSLECTVEGTSNPNLYWYRQAAGRGLQLLFYSVGIGQISSEVPQNLSASRPQDRQFILSSKKLLLSDSGFYLCAWSVIAGAPGEQYFGPGTRLTVT.

In this sample, this clone turned up a few times. The chain uses TRBV30 and TRBJ1-1; TRBD1 is a possible D gene (5 bases). Germline V CDR1 and CDR2: GTSNPN, SVGIG (reference sequence). V lost 2 bases to trimming and J lost 2 bases, with 9 bases between them. The CDR3 has 13 residues. The CDR3 is CAWSPRANTEAFF. The DNA of the CDR3 is TGTGCCTGGAGTCCCAGGGCTAACACTGAAGCTTTCTTT.

This chain uses TRBV6-6 with TRBJ2-1, with TRBD2 identical over 11 bases. This CDR3 contains 15 residues. In germline, CDR1 is MNHNY, CDR2 SVGAGI (reference sequence). V lost 5 bases, J lost 7 bases, and 7 bases stayed unmatched. The CDR3 loop is CASSAVPSGGNEQFF. CDR3 bases: TGTGCCAGCAGTGCCGTCCCTAGCGGGGGGAATGAGCAGTTCTTC.

Turning to this clone: One end of the junction does not line up with germline, which may come from a read error. The same CDR3 is also encoded by other DNA sequences in this sample. The gene calls are TRBV29-1 and TRBJ2-5; a possible D gene is TRBD1 (5 bases). CDR3 length: 13 residues. The germline V gene has CDR1 SQVTM and CDR2 ANQGSEA. The CDR3 reads CSVDAGNQETQYF. In nucleotides, the CDR3 is TGCAGCGTTGATGCAGGGAACCAGGAGACCCAGTACTTC.

This clone was detected only a few times. The CDR3 DNA sequence: TGTGCCTGGAGTTCACGGGACAGGGCCTATGGCTACACCTTC. Translation: CAWSSRDRAYGYTF. The J gene is TRBJ1-2, the V gene TRBV30; 9 nucleotides match TRBD1. The CDR3 totals 14 residues. Per the germline V gene, CDR1 is GTSNPN and CDR2 is SVGIG (reference sequence). J lost 4 bases, V lost 2 bases, and 5 bases had no gene match.

CDR3 sequence: CAWSVLRTSGGTDTQYF. CDR3 nucleotides: TGTGCCTGGAGTGTACTTCGGACTAGCGGGGGTACAGATACGCAGTATTTT. The chain has TRBV30 and TRBJ2-3; 13 bases map to TRBD2. Trimming removed 0 bases from V and 3 bases from J; junction bases left unmatched: 6. In germline, CDR1 is GTSNPN, CDR2 SVGIG (reference sequence). This CDR3 contains 17 residues.

The V call is TRBV9, the J call TRBJ2-1; D is unclear. V was pared by 4 bases and J by 8 bases, with 13 bases between. The CDR3 is 13 amino acids. Looked up from germline, CDR1 is SGDLS and CDR2 is YYNGEE. CDR3 bases: TGTGCCAGCAGCCTTACTTTGGTCGATGAGCAGTTCTTC. This sequence encodes CASSLTLVDEQFF.

The CDR3 DNA sequence: TGTGCCAGCAGTCCTACGGACAGGTGGGAGACCCAGTACTTC. Its protein product is CASSPTDRWETQYF. The rearrangement links TRBV28 to TRBJ2-5; 7 bases map to TRBD1. CDR1 MDHEN and CDR2 SYDVKM come from the germline V gene. After removal of 5 bases from V and 5 bases from J, the junction contained 8 bases not matched to a gene. This CDR3 region has 14 residues.

There are a few counts of this clone. This sequence joins TRBV29-1 and TRBJ2-5; D may correspond to TRBD1 or TRBD2 (5 bases each). This CDR3 has 14 amino acids. The germline V and J ends were trimmed by 7 bases and 2 bases, with 17 bases remaining between them. Germline lookup yields CDR1 SQVTM and CDR2 ANQGSEA. CDR3 nucleotide sequence: TGCAGCGGGGTCTCAGGGAGTCATCAAGAGACCCAGTACTTC. Translating gives CSGVSGSHQETQYF.

The chain carries TRBV29-1 and TRBJ1-6; 8 bases line up with TRBD1. Germline assignment: CDR1 SQVTM and CDR2 ANQGSEA. This CDR3 spans 13 amino acids. J was trimmed by 14 bases and V by 6 bases; bases with no gene match: 12. CDR3 protein: CSVVQGAGRTLHF. CDR3 coding DNA: TGCAGCGTGGTTCAGGGGGCCGGCCGAACCCTCCACTTT. The complete variable domain, with remaining parts taken from reference TRBV29-1 and TRBJ1-6, reads SAVISQKPSRDICQRGTSLTIQCQVDSQVTMMFWYRQQPGQSLTLIATANQGSEATYESGFVIDKFPISRPNLTFSTLTVSNMSPEDSSIYLCSVVQGAGRTLHFGNGTRLTVT.

The chain employs TRBV4-3 and TRBJ2-3; D uncertain. The CDR3 is made up of 14 amino acids. V was cut by 4 bases and J by 1 base, with 9 bases left in between. CDR1 and CDR2 (germline): LGHNA, YSLEER. In DNA form, the CDR3 reads TGCGCCAGCAGCCGTAGCAGCGGCACAGATACGCAGTATTTT. Translating gives CASSRSSGTDTQYF.

The gene calls are TRBV4-1 and TRBJ2-1; 8 nucleotides agree with TRBD2. Trimming removed 1 base from V and 3 bases from J; junction bases left unmatched: 8. Germline lookup yields CDR1 MGHRA and CDR2 YSYEKL. This CDR3 spans 17 amino acids. For the CDR3, the DNA is TGCGCCAGCAGCCAAGGGTCCGGGAGCGGGGGCTACAATGAGCAGTTCTTC. Translation gives CASSQGSGSGGYNEQFF.

The chain couples TRBV7-2 to TRBJ1-1; D not resolved. V was clipped by 6 bases and J by 1 base, with 9 bases between them. CDR1 is SGHTA, CDR2 FQGNSA, per germline. This CDR3 region has 13 residues. In DNA form, the CDR3 reads TGTGCCAGCAGGCTGGCAGGGAACACTGAAGCTTTCTTT. Amino acid sequence: CASRLAGNTEAFF.

The CDR3 DNA sequence: TGTGCCAGCAGCTTAGCCCCGAACACTGAAGCTTTCTTT. Residues: CASSLAPNTEAFF. The rearrangement joins TRBV7-9 to TRBJ1-1; D remains ambiguous. The CDR3 has 13 residues. Per germline, CDR1 SEHNR and CDR2 FQNEAQ (reference sequence). V was shortened by 0 bases and J by 1 base, with 3 bases between the two germline ends.

CDR3 coding DNA: TGTGCCACCAGCAAAGGGACAGGGCTCTCCTACGAGCAGTACTTC. This sequence encodes CATSKGTGLSYEQYF. The chain has TRBV15 and TRBJ2-7; 9 positions match TRBD1. CDR1 is LNHNV, CDR2 YYDKDF, per germline (reference sequence). The CDR3 consists of 15 residues. V shed 4 bases, J shed 0 bases, and the junction held 4 bases outside the gene matches.

This chain joins TRBV30 and TRBJ2-2, with D possibly being TRBD1 or TRBD2 (5 bases each). In germline, CDR1 is GTSNPN, CDR2 SVGIG (reference sequence). The CDR3 has 14 amino acids. Trimming pared 3 bases from V and 0 bases from J, leaving 8 bases between. CDR3 residues: CAWRGDANTGELFF. CDR3 in DNA: TGTGCCTGGAGGGGGGATGCGAACACCGGGGAGCTGTTTTTT.

Remarks on this clone: The junction and the germline gene differ at one end; a read error may be behind it. CDR3 sequence reads: CASSPPSLF. CDR3 sequence (DNA): TGTGCCAGCAGTCCCCCCTCACTCTTT. The chain joins TRBV27 to TRBJ1-1; D unclear. This CDR3 comprises 9 residues. Germline CDR1 reads MNHEY; CDR2 reads SMNVEV (reference sequence).

There are a few counts of this clone. The identical CDR3 is also encoded by other nucleotide sequences in the sample. The chain has TRBV30 and TRBJ1-1; the D is unclear. The CDR3 runs to 13 residues. Trimming pared 1 base from V and 0 bases from J, leaving 6 bases between. Germline V gives CDR1 GTSNPN, CDR2 SVGIG (reference sequence). In nucleotides, the CDR3 is TGTGCCTGGAGTGGCCAGATGAACACTGAAGCTTTCTTT. It encodes CAWSGQMNTEAFF.

Concerning this clone: Because it lacks the conserved phenylalanine or tryptophan at the end, this CDR3 is likely a read error. The limits of the CDR3 on the DNA are not certain, so only TCRdb's listed CDR3 is given. The chain carries TRBV7-9 and TRBJ2-7; the tabulated D call, TRBD2, remains unverified against the DNA. The germline V gene encodes CDR1 SEHNR and CDR2 FQNEAQ (reference sequence). The CDR3 is 11 residues long, ends included. CDR3: CASSNITSGAL.

V gene TRBV11-2 combines with J gene TRBJ2-5, with D maybe TRBD2 (6 bases). This CDR3 comprises 15 residues. Trimming left V 7 bases short and J 3 bases short, with 18 bases between. CDR1 is SGHAT and CDR2 is FQNNGV in the germline V gene. The CDR3 region has the DNA TGTGCCAGCACCTTCTTCGTGCGGGGCGAAGAGACCCAGTACTTC. Translation gives CASTFFVRGEETQYF.

This chain connects TRBV2 to TRBJ2-4, with 7 bases aligning to TRBD1. Trimming removed 5 bases from V and 4 bases from J; junction bases left unmatched: 5. This CDR3 is 14 amino acids long. Germline CDR1 reads SNHLY; CDR2 reads FYNNEI. Here the CDR3 reads CASSPTGKKNIQYF. In DNA form, the CDR3 reads TGTGCCAGCAGTCCGACAGGGAAGAAAAACATTCAGTACTTC.

The chain is built from TRBV5-6 and TRBJ2-6; TRBD1 matches 10 bases. With 7 bases clipped from V and 0 bases from J, the junction kept 10 bases outside the gene matches. CDR1 and CDR2 from the germline V gene are SGHDT and YYEEEE. The CDR3 extends over 18 amino acids. Here the CDR3 reads CASRFGTGASSGANVLTF. In DNA form, the CDR3 reads TGTGCCAGCCGGTTTGGGACAGGGGCGAGCTCTGGGGCCAACGTCCTGACTTTC.

The chain links TRBV29-1 to TRBJ2-2; D is perhaps TRBD1 (6 bases). The CDR3 runs to 12 residues. In germline, CDR1 is SQVTM, CDR2 ANQGSEA. The germline V and J ends were trimmed by 8 bases and 4 bases, with 11 bases remaining between them. DNA of the CDR3: TGCAGCACCGGGACAATCACCGGGGAGCTGTTTTTT. Protein sequence: CSTGTITGELFF.